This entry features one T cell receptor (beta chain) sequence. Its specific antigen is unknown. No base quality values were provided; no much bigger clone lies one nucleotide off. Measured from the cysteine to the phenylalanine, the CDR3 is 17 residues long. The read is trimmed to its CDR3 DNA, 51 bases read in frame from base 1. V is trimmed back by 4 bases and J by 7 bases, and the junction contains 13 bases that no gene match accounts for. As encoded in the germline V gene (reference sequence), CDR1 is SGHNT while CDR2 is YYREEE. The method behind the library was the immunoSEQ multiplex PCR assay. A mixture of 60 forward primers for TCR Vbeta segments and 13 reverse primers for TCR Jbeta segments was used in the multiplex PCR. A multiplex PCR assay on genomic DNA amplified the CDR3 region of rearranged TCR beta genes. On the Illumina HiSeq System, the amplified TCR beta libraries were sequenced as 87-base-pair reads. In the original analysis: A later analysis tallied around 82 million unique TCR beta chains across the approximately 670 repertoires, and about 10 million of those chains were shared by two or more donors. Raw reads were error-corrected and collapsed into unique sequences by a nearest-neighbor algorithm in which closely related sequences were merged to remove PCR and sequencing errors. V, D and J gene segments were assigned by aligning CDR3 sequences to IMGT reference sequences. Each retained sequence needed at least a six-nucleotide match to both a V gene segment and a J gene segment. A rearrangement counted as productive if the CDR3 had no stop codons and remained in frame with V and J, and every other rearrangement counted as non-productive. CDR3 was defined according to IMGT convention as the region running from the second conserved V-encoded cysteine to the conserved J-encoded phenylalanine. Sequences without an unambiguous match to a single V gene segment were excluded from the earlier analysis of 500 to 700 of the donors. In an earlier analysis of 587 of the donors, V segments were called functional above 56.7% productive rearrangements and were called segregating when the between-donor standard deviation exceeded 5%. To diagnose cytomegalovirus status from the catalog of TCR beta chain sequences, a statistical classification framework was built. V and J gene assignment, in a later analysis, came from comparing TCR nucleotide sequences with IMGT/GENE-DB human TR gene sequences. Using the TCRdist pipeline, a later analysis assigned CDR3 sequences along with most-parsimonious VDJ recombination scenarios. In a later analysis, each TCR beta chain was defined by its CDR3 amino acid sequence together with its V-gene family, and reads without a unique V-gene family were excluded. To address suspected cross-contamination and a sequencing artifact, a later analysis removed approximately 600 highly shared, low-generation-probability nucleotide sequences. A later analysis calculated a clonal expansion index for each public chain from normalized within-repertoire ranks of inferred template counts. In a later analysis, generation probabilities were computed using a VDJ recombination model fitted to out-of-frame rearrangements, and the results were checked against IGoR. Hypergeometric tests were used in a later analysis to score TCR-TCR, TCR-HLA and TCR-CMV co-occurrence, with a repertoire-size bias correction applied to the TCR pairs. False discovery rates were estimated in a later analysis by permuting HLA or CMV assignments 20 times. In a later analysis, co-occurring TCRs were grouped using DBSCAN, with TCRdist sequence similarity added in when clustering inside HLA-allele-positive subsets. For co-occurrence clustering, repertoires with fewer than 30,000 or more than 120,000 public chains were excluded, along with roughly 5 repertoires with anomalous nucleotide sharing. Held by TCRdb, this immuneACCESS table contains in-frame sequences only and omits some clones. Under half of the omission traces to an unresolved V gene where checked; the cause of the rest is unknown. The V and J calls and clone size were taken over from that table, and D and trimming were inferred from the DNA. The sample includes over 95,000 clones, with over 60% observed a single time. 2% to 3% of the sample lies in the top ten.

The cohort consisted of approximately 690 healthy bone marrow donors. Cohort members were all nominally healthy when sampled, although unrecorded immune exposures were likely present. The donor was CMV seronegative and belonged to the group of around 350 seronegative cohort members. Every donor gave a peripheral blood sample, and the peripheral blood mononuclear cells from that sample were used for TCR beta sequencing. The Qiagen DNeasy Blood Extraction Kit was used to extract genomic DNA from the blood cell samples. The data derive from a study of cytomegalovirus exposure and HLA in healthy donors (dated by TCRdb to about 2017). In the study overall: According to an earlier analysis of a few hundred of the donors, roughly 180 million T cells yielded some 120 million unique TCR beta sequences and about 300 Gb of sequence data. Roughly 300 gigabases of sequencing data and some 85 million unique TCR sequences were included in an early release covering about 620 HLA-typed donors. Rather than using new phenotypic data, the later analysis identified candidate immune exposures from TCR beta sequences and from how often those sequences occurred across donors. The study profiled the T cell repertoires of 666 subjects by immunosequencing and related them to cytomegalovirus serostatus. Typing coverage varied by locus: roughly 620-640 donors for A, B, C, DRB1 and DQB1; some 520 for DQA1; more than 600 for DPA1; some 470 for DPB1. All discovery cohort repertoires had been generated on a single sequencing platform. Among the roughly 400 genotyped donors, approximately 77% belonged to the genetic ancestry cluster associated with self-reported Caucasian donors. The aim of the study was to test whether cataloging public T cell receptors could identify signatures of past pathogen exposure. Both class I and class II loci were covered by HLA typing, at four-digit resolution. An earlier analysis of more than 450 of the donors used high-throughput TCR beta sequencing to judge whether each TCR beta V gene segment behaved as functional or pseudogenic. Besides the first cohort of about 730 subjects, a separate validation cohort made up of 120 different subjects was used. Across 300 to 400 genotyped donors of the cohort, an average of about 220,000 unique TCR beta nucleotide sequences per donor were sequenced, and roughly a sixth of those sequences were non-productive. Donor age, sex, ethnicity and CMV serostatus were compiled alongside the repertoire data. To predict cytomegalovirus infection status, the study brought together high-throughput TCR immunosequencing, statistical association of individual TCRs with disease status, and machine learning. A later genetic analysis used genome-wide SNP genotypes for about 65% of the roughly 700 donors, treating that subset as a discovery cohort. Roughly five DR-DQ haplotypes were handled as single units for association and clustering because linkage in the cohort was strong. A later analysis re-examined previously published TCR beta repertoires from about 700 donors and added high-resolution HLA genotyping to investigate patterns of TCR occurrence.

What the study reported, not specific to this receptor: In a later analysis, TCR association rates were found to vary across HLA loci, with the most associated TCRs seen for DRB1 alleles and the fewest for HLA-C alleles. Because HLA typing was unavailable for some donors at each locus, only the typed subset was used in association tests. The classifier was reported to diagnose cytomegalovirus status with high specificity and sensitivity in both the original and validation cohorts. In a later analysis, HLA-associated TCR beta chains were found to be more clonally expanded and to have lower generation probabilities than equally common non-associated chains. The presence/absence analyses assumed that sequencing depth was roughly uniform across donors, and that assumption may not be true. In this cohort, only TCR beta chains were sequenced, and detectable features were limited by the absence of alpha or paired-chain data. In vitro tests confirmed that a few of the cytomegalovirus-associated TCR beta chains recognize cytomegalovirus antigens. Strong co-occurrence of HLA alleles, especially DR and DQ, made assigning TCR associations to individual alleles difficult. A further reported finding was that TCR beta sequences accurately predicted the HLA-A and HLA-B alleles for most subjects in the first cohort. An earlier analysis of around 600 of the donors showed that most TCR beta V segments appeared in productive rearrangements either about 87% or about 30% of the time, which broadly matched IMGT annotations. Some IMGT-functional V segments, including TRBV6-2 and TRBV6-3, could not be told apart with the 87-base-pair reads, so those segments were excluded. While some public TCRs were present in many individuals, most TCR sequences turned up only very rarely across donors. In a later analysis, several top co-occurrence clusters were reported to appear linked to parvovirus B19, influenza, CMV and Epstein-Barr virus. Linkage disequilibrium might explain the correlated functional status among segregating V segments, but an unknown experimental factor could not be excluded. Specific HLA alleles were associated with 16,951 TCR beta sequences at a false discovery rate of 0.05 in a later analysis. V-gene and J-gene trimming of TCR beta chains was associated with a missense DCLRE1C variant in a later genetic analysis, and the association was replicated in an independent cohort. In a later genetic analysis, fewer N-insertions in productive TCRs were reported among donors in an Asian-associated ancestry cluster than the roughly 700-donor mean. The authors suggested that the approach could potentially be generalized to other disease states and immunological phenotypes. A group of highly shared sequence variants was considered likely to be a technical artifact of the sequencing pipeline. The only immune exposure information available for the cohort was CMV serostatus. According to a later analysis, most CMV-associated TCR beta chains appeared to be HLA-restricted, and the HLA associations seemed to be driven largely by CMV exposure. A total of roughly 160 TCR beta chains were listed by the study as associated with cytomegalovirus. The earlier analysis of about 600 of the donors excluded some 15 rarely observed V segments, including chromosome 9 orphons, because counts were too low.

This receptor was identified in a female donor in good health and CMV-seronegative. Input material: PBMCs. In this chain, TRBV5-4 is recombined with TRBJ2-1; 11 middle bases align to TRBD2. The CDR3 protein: CASSGLAGGISGNEQFF. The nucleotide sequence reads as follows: TGTGCCAGCAGCGGCTTAGCGGGGGGGATATCTGGAAATGAGCAGTTCTTC.